Sequencing of this T cell receptor (beta chain) was carried out in a study of T cells in Graves' hyperthyroidism and ophthalmopathy. The investigators amplified TCR beta CDR3 regions from RNA transcripts. The primer set for the first-round RT-PCR of the TCR CDR3 was HTBI. One entry per CDR3 protein results from TCRdb running MiXCR on the multiplex PCR reads. The sample yields some 300,000 distinct CDR3 sequences, roughly 19% seen once. V gave up 6 bases and J gave up 2 bases, with 17 bases separating them. The CDR3 length is 14 residues. Germline V CDR1 and CDR2: DFQATT, SNEGSKA (reference sequence). The gene calls are TRBV20-1 and TRBJ2-7, with D perhaps TRBD1 (8 bases). The clonotype comes from a man aged 50 or older with Graves' ophthalmopathy. Sequencing input: blood. CDR3 DNA sequence: TGCAGTGCCATTGACAGGGGAGGGACCTACGAGCAGTACTTC. Translation: CSAIDRGGTYEQYF.